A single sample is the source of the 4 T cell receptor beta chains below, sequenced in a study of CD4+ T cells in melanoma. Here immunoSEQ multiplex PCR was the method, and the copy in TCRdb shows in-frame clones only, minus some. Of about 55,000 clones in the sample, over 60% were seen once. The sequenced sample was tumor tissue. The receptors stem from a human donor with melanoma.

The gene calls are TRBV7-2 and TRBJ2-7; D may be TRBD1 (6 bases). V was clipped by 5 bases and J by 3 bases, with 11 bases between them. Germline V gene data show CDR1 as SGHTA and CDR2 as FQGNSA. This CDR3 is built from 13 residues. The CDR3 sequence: CASSLGQIYEQYF. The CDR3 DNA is TGTGCCAGCAGCCTCGGACAGATCTACGAGCAGTACTTC.

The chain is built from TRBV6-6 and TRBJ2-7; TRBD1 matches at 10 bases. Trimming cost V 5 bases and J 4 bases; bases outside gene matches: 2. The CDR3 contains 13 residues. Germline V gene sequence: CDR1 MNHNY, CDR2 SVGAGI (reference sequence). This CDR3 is CASSDRGRYEQYF. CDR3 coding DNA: TGTGCCAGCAGTGACAGGGGGCGGTACGAGCAGTACTTC.

The DNA for the CDR3 is TGTGCCAGCAGCTTAGAGGGGGGTCGGACTTTCTTT. Residues: CASSLEGGRTFF. The chain carries TRBV11-2 and TRBJ1-1; tentative D call: TRBD1 (5 bases). Germline V CDR1 and CDR2: SGHAT, FQNNGV. V was shortened by 0 bases and J by 12 bases, with 11 bases between the two germline ends. This CDR3 has 12 amino acids.

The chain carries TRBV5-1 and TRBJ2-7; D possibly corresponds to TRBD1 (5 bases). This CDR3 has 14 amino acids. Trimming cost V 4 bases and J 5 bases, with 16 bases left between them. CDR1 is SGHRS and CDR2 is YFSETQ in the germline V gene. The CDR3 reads CASSPYQGSHEQYF. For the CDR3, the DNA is TGCGCCAGCAGCCCTTACCAGGGTTCCCACGAGCAGTACTTC.